Below, 7 T cell receptor beta chains from the same sample are listed, as sequenced in a study of Graves' ophthalmopathy and Graves' hyperthyroidism. Scientists amplified the TCR beta CDR3 regions from RNA transcripts. HTBI-primed RT-PCR formed the first round, and a multiplex PCR formed the second. Using its own MiXCR run on the multiplex PCR reads, TCRdb lists one record per CDR3 protein. Of over a million distinct CDR3 sequences in the sample, roughly 35% were seen once. Sequenced input: peripheral blood or thyroid tissue (not recorded which). The receptors stem from an adult man with Graves' hyperthyroidism.

The chain links TRBV7-2 to TRBJ1-1, with D possibly TRBD1 on 5 matching bases. Germline loops: CDR1 SGHTA, CDR2 FQGNSA. CDR3 length: 15 amino acids. V dropped 5 bases and J dropped 1 base, with 14 bases sitting between them. The CDR3 DNA reads as TGTGCCAGCAGCGACAGTGGGGCGAAGAACACTGAAGCTTTCTTT. Translating gives CASSDSGAKNTEAFF.

This chain connects TRBV24-1 to TRBJ2-2, with D possibly TRBD1 on 6 matching bases. This CDR3 has 13 amino acids. The V and J ends lost 7 bases and 6 bases respectively, with 11 bases between them. Germline V gives CDR1 KGHDR, CDR2 SFDVKD. CDR3 region: CATSVEGAGELFF. CDR3 nucleotides: TGTGCCACCAGCGTCGAGGGGGCCGGGGAGCTGTTTTTT.

The rearrangement joins TRBV19 to TRBJ1-5; the match to TRBD1 covers 10 bases. The CDR3 runs 17 residues. CDR1 and CDR2 from the germline V gene are LNHDA and SQIVND (reference sequence). The junction had 9 bases not matched to a gene; V was cut back by 7 bases and J by 0 bases. The CDR3 DNA reads as TGTGCCAGTACTACGACAGGGGGCGACTATAGCAATCAGCCCCAGCATTTT. Encoded protein: CASTTTGGDYSNQPQHF.

The table lists this clonotype with many counts. J is TRBJ2-6 and V is TRBV29-1; D is ambiguous. Between the trimmed V and J ends, which lost 6 bases and 0 bases, there was a span of 18 bases. The CDR3 length is 17 residues. The germline CDR1 and CDR2 sequences are SQVTM and ANQGSEA. The CDR3 nucleotides are TGCAGCGTCCAGGCGAGTTTCCAGAACTCTGGGGCCAACGTCCTGACTTTC. Its protein product is CSVQASFQNSGANVLTF.

The CDR3 nucleotides are TGTGCCTGCCGGGAGGGAATGACAATGAACACTGAAGCTTTCTTT. Protein product: CACREGMTMNTEAFF. The chain carries TRBV7-9 and TRBJ1-1, with D unclear. This CDR3 comprises 15 residues. V was clipped by 11 bases and J by 0 bases, with 19 bases between them. Germline V lookup: CDR1 SEHNR, CDR2 FQNEAQ (reference sequence).

This clonotype came up many times. This rearrangement joins TRBV15 to TRBJ2-5; D unclear. V was pared by 1 base and J by 1 base, with 7 bases between. Germline V gives CDR1 LNHNV, CDR2 YYDKDF (reference sequence). The CDR3 is 14 amino acids. CDR3 amino acids: CATSRAGSQETQYF. The CDR3 DNA is TGTGCCACCAGCAGAGCAGGCAGCCAAGAGACCCAGTACTTC. The variable domain in full, completed from reference TRBV15 and TRBJ2-5, reads DAMVIQNPRYQVTQFGKPVTLSCSQTLNHNVMYWYQQKSSQAPKLLFHYYDKDFNNEADTPDNFQSRRPNTSFCFLDIRSPGLGDTAMYLCATSRAGSQETQYFGPGTRLLVL.

The chain combines TRBV5-1 with TRBJ1-6; TRBD1 matches at 8 bases. The CDR3 loop spans 13 amino acids. Germline-derived CDR1 and CDR2 are SGHRS and YFSETQ. Trimming removed 4 bases from V and 13 bases from J; junction bases left unmatched: 7. The CDR3 DNA is TGCGCCAGCAGCCAAGGACAGGGTGTTCCCCTCCACTTT. This codes for CASSQGQGVPLHF.